A single sample is the source of the 28 T cell receptor beta chains below, sequenced in a study of CD8 T cells in Susac syndrome. Random hexamers were used to reverse transcribe roughly 0.5 to 1 ug of RNA. MiXCR was run by TCRdb on the immunoSEQ multiplex PCR reads, yielding one entry per CDR3 protein. Counted here are around 80,000 distinct CDR3 sequences, 90% to 95% occurring once; the ten biggest clones make up around 0.45%. The source material was CD8+ T cells from PBMCs. The source of these receptors is a human donor with Susac syndrome.

This chain joins TRBV3-1 and TRBJ1-6, with TRBD1 matching over 11 bases. The CDR3 runs 18 residues. V lost 1 base, J lost 5 bases, and 7 bases stayed unmatched. In germline, CDR1 is LGHDT, CDR2 YNNKEL (reference sequence). CDR3 in DNA: TGTGCCAGCAGCCAAGTGGGGGGGACAGGGGGTCATAATTCACCCCTCCACTTT. It encodes CASSQVGGTGGHNSPLHF.

This clonotype was seen a handful of times. This chain joins TRBV23-1 and TRBJ1-5; 7 nucleotides agree with TRBD1. TRBV23-1 is noted as an ORF with a role that remains uncertain. The length of the CDR3 is 13 residues. The ends lost 0 bases at V and 11 bases at J; junction bases unmatched: 4. CDR3 bases: TGCGCCAGCAGTCAATCAGGGGGCAAAGCCCAGCATTTT. Translation: CASSQSGGKAQHF.

The rearrangement links TRBV4-1 to TRBJ1-1, with D possibly being TRBD1 (6 bases). The CDR3 sequence is 17 residues long. Looked up from germline, CDR1 is MGHRA and CDR2 is YSYEKL. V was clipped by 2 bases and J by 2 bases, with 18 bases between them. CDR3 coding DNA: TGCGCCAGCAGCCAAATCGCCGCCCGGGACATAAACACTGAAGCTTTCTTT. Translated: CASSQIAARDINTEAFF.

This chain connects TRBV29-1 to TRBJ1-1; no clear D gene. From germline, CDR1 is SQVTM and CDR2 ANQGSEA. The CDR3 sequence is 14 residues long. The V and J ends lost 7 bases and 1 base respectively, with 16 bases between them. The CDR3 nucleotides are TGCAGCGCAAACCCCCCAAGAGCGAACACTGAAGCTTTCTTT. Translating it yields CSANPPRANTEAFF. Complete variable domain (other parts from reference TRBV29-1 and TRBJ1-1): SAVISQKPSRDICQRGTSLTIQCQVDSQVTMMFWYRQQPGQSLTLIATANQGSEATYESGFVIDKFPISRPNLTFSTLTVSNMSPEDSSIYLCSANPPRANTEAFFGQGTRLTVV.

This chain uses TRBV7-8 with TRBJ1-5; possibly TRBD1 for D (6 bases). This CDR3 comprises 15 residues. Germline V gene sequence: CDR1 SGHVS, CDR2 FQNEAQ. V lost 3 bases to trimming and J lost 2 bases, with 11 bases between them. CDR3 coding DNA: TGTGCCAGCAGCTTGGCAGGGGTCCGCAATCAGCCCCAGCATTTT. Protein: CASSLAGVRNQPQHF.

The rearrangement uses TRBV28 and TRBJ1-2; D ambiguous. Per germline, CDR1 MDHEN and CDR2 SYDVKM. The CDR3 contains 13 residues. Trimming took 5 bases from V and 7 from J, leaving 14 bases between them. CDR3 DNA sequence: TGTGCCAGCAGTGTTCCGGGCTCGGGTGGCTACACCTTC. Protein: CASSVPGSGGYTF.

The J gene is TRBJ2-7, the V gene TRBV6-1; D call uncertain. The V gene lost 9 bases and the J gene lost 0 bases, with 18 bases spanning the gap. The length of the CDR3 is 15 residues. Looked up from germline, CDR1 is MNHNS and CDR2 is SASEGT. The chain's CDR3 is CARKRSDPSSYEQYF. CDR3 nucleotides: TGTGCCAGAAAACGTAGTGACCCTAGCTCCTACGAGCAGTACTTC.

The chain employs TRBV29-1 and TRBJ2-3; no clear D gene. The V end lost 5 bases, the J end lost 2 bases, and 11 bases lay between the germline ends. The CDR3 extends over 13 amino acids. CDR1 and CDR2 (germline): SQVTM, ANQGSEA. DNA of the CDR3: TGCAGCGTTCTGGAGACCTCCACAGATACGCAGTATTTT. Its translation: CSVLETSTDTQYF.

The chain uses TRBV20-1 and TRBJ2-7, with D possibly being TRBD2 (6 bases). The CDR3 runs to 13 residues. Germline loops: CDR1 DFQATT, CDR2 SNEGSKA (reference sequence). The V and J ends lost 3 bases and 1 base respectively, with 10 bases between them. Here the CDR3 DNA reads TGCAGTGCTAGGCCAGGGAGGTCCTACGAGCAGTACTTC. This encodes CSARPGRSYEQYF.

The rearrangement joins TRBV11-2 to TRBJ1-1; weak D call: TRBD1 (5 bases). This CDR3 is 14 amino acids long. Trimming shortened V by 3 bases and J by 2 bases, and 10 bases separated the two germline ends. Germline CDR1 is SGHAT and CDR2 is FQNNGV. CDR3 sequence (DNA): TGTGCCAGCAGCTTTTTCCGGGGCAACACTGAAGCTTTCTTT. Its protein is CASSFFRGNTEAFF.

The chain carries TRBV4-2 and TRBJ1-1; D is unresolved. This CDR3 spans 15 amino acids. The V and J ends lost 0 bases and 1 base respectively, with 9 bases between them. Germline V gives CDR1 LGHNA, CDR2 YNFKEQ. The CDR3 nucleotides read TGTGCCAGCAGCCAAGAAGCAGCCCAGAACACTGAAGCTTTCTTT. As protein: CASSQEAAQNTEAFF.

This clonotype was detected once. The chain recombines TRBV12-3 or TRBV12-4 with TRBJ1-2; TRBD1 matches at 8 bases. The CDR3 covers 14 residues. V was pared by 7 bases and J by 7 bases, with 11 bases of the junction left unmatched. Written as DNA, the CDR3 is TGTGCCAGCACTCCGACAGGGGAAGCTGTTGGCTACACCTTC. As protein: CASTPTGEAVGYTF.

The chain employs TRBV12-3 or TRBV12-4 and TRBJ2-2; D is uncertain. V lost 6 bases and J lost 5, with 19 bases in between. CDR3 length: 16 residues. CDR3: CASSLPRYGPTGELFF. CDR3 sequence (DNA): TGTGCCAGCAGCCTACCGCGATACGGGCCGACCGGGGAGCTGTTTTTT.

The gene calls are TRBV5-6 and TRBJ2-7; TRBD1 matches at 11 bases. Trimming cost V 1 base and J 5 bases; bases outside gene matches: 11. The CDR3 is made up of 17 amino acids. CDR1 is SGHDT, CDR2 YYEEEE, per germline. CDR3 nucleotide sequence: TGTGCCAGCAGCTTGCGGGTCCGGGACAGGGGGAGACACGAGCAGTACTTC. It encodes CASSLRVRDRGRHEQYF.

V usage is TRBV7-2 and J usage is TRBJ1-1; D uncertain. Per the germline V gene, CDR1 is SGHTA and CDR2 is FQGNSA. Trimming cost V 6 bases and J 0 bases, with 11 bases left between them. The CDR3 totals 14 residues. For the CDR3, the DNA is TGTGCCAGCAGTATAGGGCCGATGAACACTGAAGCTTTCTTT. Residues: CASSIGPMNTEAFF. The whole variable domain, filled in from reference TRBV7-2 and TRBJ1-1, reads GAGVSQSPSNKVTEKGKDVELRCDPISGHTALYWYRQSLGQGLEFLIYFQGNSAPDKSGLPSDRFSAERTGGSVSTLTIQRTQQEDSAVYLCASSIGPMNTEAFFGQGTRLTVV.

The V call is TRBV4-2, the J call TRBJ2-3; D gene unclear. The CDR3 has 14 residues. Germline CDR1 is LGHNA and CDR2 is YNFKEQ. V shed 1 base and J shed 1 base, with 6 bases lying between them. The CDR3 region is CASSQGTGTDTQYF. The CDR3 nucleotides read TGTGCCAGCAGCCAAGGTACTGGCACAGATACGCAGTATTTT.

In DNA, the CDR3 is TGTGCCAGCAGCGTAGGGCTAGCGGGTGCGTCTTATAACAATGAGCAGTTCTTC. This sequence encodes CASSVGLAGASYNNEQFF. V gene TRBV9 combines with J gene TRBJ2-1; 8 nucleotides agree with TRBD2. The CDR3 extends over 18 amino acids. Germline V lookup: CDR1 SGDLS, CDR2 YYNGEE. The V segment lost 0 bases and the J segment 5 bases; nucleotides outside the gene matches: 13.

V usage is TRBV11-2 and J usage is TRBJ2-2; D unclear. Deletions cut 0 bases from V and 5 bases from J, with 13 bases between. Germline CDR1 is SGHAT and CDR2 is FQNNGV. The CDR3 has 16 residues. The CDR3 here is CASSLDAGRKTGELFF. Written as DNA, the CDR3 is TGTGCCAGCAGCTTAGACGCAGGACGTAAGACCGGGGAGCTGTTTTTT. Looking up the rest from reference TRBV11-2 and TRBJ2-2 gives the full variable domain: EAGVAQSPRYKIIEKRQSVAFWCNPISGHATLYWYQQILGQGPKLLIQFQNNGVVDDSQLPKDRFSAERLKGVDSTLKIQPAKLEDSAVYLCASSLDAGRKTGELFFGEGSRLTVL.

This chain's CDR3 is CASSRGFTYEQYF. The CDR3 DNA reads as TGTGCCAGCAGTAGAGGGTTTACCTACGAGCAGTACTTC. This sequence joins TRBV27 and TRBJ2-7, with D possibly matching TRBD2 (5 bases). V was shortened by 5 bases and J by 2 bases, with 10 bases between the two germline ends. From germline, CDR1 is MNHEY and CDR2 SMNVEV (reference sequence). The CDR3 extends over 13 amino acids.

V gene TRBV19 combines with J gene TRBJ2-1, with D hard to call. Trimming removed 3 bases from V and 2 bases from J, with 11 bases in between. Germline V gene lookup returns CDR1 LNHDA and CDR2 SQIVND (reference sequence). The CDR3 is made up of 15 amino acids. The CDR3, as DNA: TGTGCCAGTAGTATTTTCCAGGTTCCCTACAATGAGCAGTTCTTC. Its protein product is CASSIFQVPYNEQFF.

The sample holds one count of this clonotype. V is TRBV20-1 and J is TRBJ1-2; possibly TRBD1 for D (6 bases). Germline loops: CDR1 DFQATT, CDR2 SNEGSKA (reference sequence). Between the trimmed V and J ends, which lost 6 bases and 6 bases, there was a span of 20 bases. This CDR3 has 14 amino acids. DNA for the CDR3: TGCAGTGCCAAAAGACCCAGGGGAGAGGATGGCTACACCTTC. Protein sequence: CSAKRPRGEDGYTF.

The gene calls are TRBV7-9 and TRBJ2-7, with a possible D match to TRBD1 (6 bases). CDR1 is SEHNR and CDR2 is FQNEAQ in the germline V gene (reference sequence). Trimming stripped 5 bases from V and 4 bases from J, with 15 bases between. CDR3 length: 14 amino acids. CDR3 in amino acids: CASSDTGLGYEQYF. The CDR3 nucleotides read TGTGCCAGCAGCGACACAGGGTTGGGTTACGAGCAGTACTTC.

The chain carries TRBV24-1 and TRBJ1-5, with 9 bases that match TRBD1. Looked up from germline, CDR1 is KGHDR and CDR2 is SFDVKD. Trimming cost V 4 bases and J 9 bases; bases outside gene matches: 6. The length of the CDR3 is 14 residues. CDR3 protein: CATSESGTGSPQHF. The CDR3 nucleotides read TGTGCCACCAGTGAGTCCGGGACAGGGTCGCCCCAGCATTTT.

The rearrangement uses TRBV7-9 and TRBJ2-2; weak D call: TRBD1 (6 bases). Trimming removed 4 bases from V and 1 base from J, with 7 bases in between. The germline V gene encodes CDR1 SEHNR and CDR2 FQNEAQ (reference sequence). The CDR3 has 14 residues. The CDR3 loop reads CASSSTGNTGELFF. The CDR3 nucleotides read TGTGCCAGCAGCTCGACAGGGAACACCGGGGAGCTGTTTTTT. The entire variable domain, with the rest obtained from reference TRBV7-9 and TRBJ2-2, is as follows: DTGVSQNPRHKITKRGQNVTFRCDPISEHNRLYWYRQTLGQGPEFLTYFQNEAQLEKSRLLSDRFSAERPKGSFSTLEIQRTEQGDSAMYLCASSSTGNTGELFFGEGSRLTVL.

The CDR3 bases are TGTGCCAGCAGCTTAAATGGGGGAGGGAACACTGAAGCTTTCTTT. This gives the protein CASSLNGGGNTEAFF. The chain couples TRBV7-3 to TRBJ1-1, with a possible D match to TRBD1 (5 bases). Deletions cut 1 base from V and 1 base from J, with 10 bases between. The CDR3 runs 15 residues. Germline V gives CDR1 SGHTA, CDR2 FQGTGA.

This clonotype was seen just once. This sequence joins TRBV11-3 and TRBJ2-1; 10 positions agree with TRBD1. From germline, CDR1 is SGHNT and CDR2 YENEEA. The CDR3 extends over 16 amino acids. With V trimmed by 5 bases and J by 1 base, 5 bases remained unmatched. The CDR3 loop is CASSPGTGASYNEQFF. CDR3 sequence (DNA): TGTGCCAGCAGCCCAGGGACAGGGGCGTCCTACAATGAGCAGTTCTTC. Complete variable domain (other parts from reference TRBV11-3 and TRBJ2-1): EAGVVQSPRYKIIEKKQPVAFWCNPISGHNTLYWYLQNLGQGPELLIRYENEEAVDDSQLPKDRFSAERLKGVDSTLKIQPAELGDSAVYLCASSPGTGASYNEQFFGPGTRLTVL.

The CDR3 sequence: CASSRTGGHNEQFF. CDR3 sequence (DNA): TGTGCCAGCAGTCGGACAGGGGGGCACAATGAGCAGTTCTTC. The chain combines TRBV6-4 with TRBJ2-1; the match to TRBD1 covers 10 bases. Looked up from germline, CDR1 is MRHNA and CDR2 is SNTAGT. The CDR3 covers 14 residues. V trimming: 5 bases; J trimming: 5 bases; junction bases outside the gene matches: 3.

The chain combines TRBV19 with TRBJ2-2; D is ambiguous. CDR3 length equals 12 residues. Trimming stripped 6 bases from V and 0 bases from J, with 2 bases between. CDR1 is LNHDA, CDR2 SQIVND, per germline (reference sequence). CDR3 nucleotide sequence: TGTGCCAGTAGGACGAACACCGGGGAGCTGTTTTTT. This codes for CASRTNTGELFF. The entire variable domain, with the rest obtained from reference TRBV19 and TRBJ2-2, is as follows: DGGITQSPKYLFRKEGQNVTLSCEQNLNHDAMYWYRQDPGQGLRLIYYSQIVNDFQKGDIAEGYSVSREKKESFPLTVTSAQKNPTAFYLCASRTNTGELFFGEGSRLTVL.